The 18 T cell receptor beta chains below were found in one sample sequenced in a study of blood T cells in healthy people across ages. Alongside a J-beta primer mix, a sample-barcoded 5' primer served in a second PCR lasting about 6 to 11 cycles. From the 5' RACE reads, TCRdb called clonotypes with MiXCR, one entry per CDR3 protein. The data hold 550,000 to 750,000 distinct CDR3 sequences, with about 21% observed a single time. The specimen sequenced was blood. These receptors were obtained from an older man in good health.

V gene TRBV20-1 combines with J gene TRBJ1-2, with D perhaps TRBD1 (5 bases). This CDR3 is 12 amino acids long. Germline V lookup: CDR1 DFQATT, CDR2 SNEGSKA (reference sequence). The V end was cut by 6 bases, the J end by 2 bases, with 10 bases between. The chain's CDR3 is CSAARTNYGYTF. The CDR3 DNA reads as TGCAGTGCCGCACGGACAAACTATGGCTACACCTTC.

Worth noting for this clonotype: It may be a read error: a sequence one base away is much more abundant. V usage is TRBV3-1 and J usage is TRBJ2-5, with TRBD1 as a possible D gene (6 bases). The end of the DNA aligns better with TRBJ2-7, so the J call may be wrong. CDR1 is LGHDT, CDR2 YNNKEL, per germline (reference sequence). This CDR3 has 13 residues. This CDR3 is CANSHQGTYEQYF. In DNA, the CDR3 is TGTGCCAACAGCCACCAGGGGACCTACGAGCAGTACTTC.

The V and J genes are TRBV7-2 and TRBJ2-1; D not certain. The germline CDR1 and CDR2 sequences are SGHTA and FQGNSA. Trimming pared 0 bases from V and 6 bases from J, leaving 15 bases between. The CDR3 totals 16 residues. The CDR3 nucleotides read TGTGCCAGCAGCTTAGCAAGGCCATCTAGGATCAATGAGCAGTTCTTC. Its protein product is CASSLARPSRINEQFF.

The V gene is TRBV12-3 or TRBV12-4, the J gene TRBJ1-1; the match to TRBD1 covers 9 bases. The CDR3 extends over 15 amino acids. The junction had 11 bases not matched to a gene; V was cut back by 7 bases and J by 5 bases. CDR3 nucleotide sequence: TGTGCCAGCACCCTCGCGACAGGGGGAAGGACTGAAGCTTTCTTT. This translates into CASTLATGGRTEAFF.

A note on this clonotype: This may be a read error: a much more frequent sequence differs by one nucleotide. The chain has TRBV4-3 and TRBJ1-4; unclear D gene. Looked up from germline, CDR1 is LGHNA and CDR2 is YSLEER. There are 17 residues in the CDR3. The CDR3 loop is CASSQGSGQPTNEELFF. The DNA of the CDR3 is TGCGCCAGCAGCCAAGGGTCTGGGCAGCCAACTAATGAAGAACTGTTTTTT.

V and J are TRBV5-1 and TRBJ1-2; D unresolved. CDR1 is SGHRS and CDR2 is YFSETQ in the germline V gene. The V gene lost 2 bases and the J gene lost 4 bases, with 12 bases spanning the gap. The CDR3 covers 14 residues. The CDR3, as DNA: TGCGCCAGCAGCTTACCCGGGGTGATCTATGGCTACACCTTC. The encoded protein is CASSLPGVIYGYTF.

In its sample, this clonotype was seen many times. The chain links TRBV15 to TRBJ2-7, with TRBD1 identical over 11 bases. V gave up 5 bases and J gave up 0 bases; unmatched junction bases: 0. The V gene's germline CDR1 is LNHNV and CDR2 YYDKDF (reference sequence). The CDR3 spans 14 residues. CDR3 nucleotides: TGTGCCACCAGCGGGACAGGGGGCTCCTACGAGCAGTACTTC. Protein product: CATSGTGGSYEQYF.

The chain recombines TRBV27 with TRBJ1-4; D is uncertain. CDR1 MNHEY and CDR2 SMNVEV come from the germline V gene (reference sequence). Trimming stripped 5 bases from V and 3 bases from J, with 7 bases between. The CDR3 spans 13 residues. The CDR3 loop is CASSTPANEKLFF. The CDR3 DNA reads as TGTGCCAGCAGTACTCCCGCTAATGAAAAACTGTTTTTT.

This clonotype was seen a few times. The chain carries TRBV18 and TRBJ2-5; 7 nucleotides agree with TRBD1. The V and J ends lost 1 base and 1 base, in that order; junction bases with no gene match: 3. Germline CDR1 reads KGHSH; CDR2 reads LQKENI. The CDR3 covers 15 residues. Here the CDR3 DNA reads TGTGCCAGCTCACCACGACAGGGCCCCCAAGAGACCCAGTACTTC. Translation: CASSPRQGPQETQYF. Complete variable domain (other parts from reference TRBV18 and TRBJ2-5): NAGVMQNPRHLVRRRGQEARLRCSPMKGHSHVYWYRQLPEEGLKFMVYLQKENIIDESGMPKERFSAEFPKEGPSILRIQQVVRGDSAAYFCASSPRQGPQETQYFGPGTRLLVL.

This clonotype occurred a few times. This sequence joins TRBV18 and TRBJ2-5, with TRBD1 matching 9 bases. The DNA matches TRBJ2-7 better at its end, which makes the J call doubtful. Germline V lookup: CDR1 KGHSH, CDR2 LQKENI. The CDR3 covers 13 residues. As DNA, the CDR3 is TGTGCCAGCTCACACACAGGGGGCCACGAGCAGTACTTC. Protein product: CASSHTGGHEQYF.

This clonotype has only a few counts. J is TRBJ1-1 and V is TRBV7-8; 8 bases agree with TRBD1. Per germline, CDR1 SGHVS and CDR2 FQNEAQ. CDR3 length equals 14 residues. With 1 base clipped from V and 9 bases from J, the junction kept 7 bases outside the gene matches. CDR3 in DNA: TGTGCCAGCAGCTTAGGGGGGGCAGGGGGCAAAGCTTTCTTT. Translated: CASSLGGAGGKAFF.

This clonotype was detected a few times. This chain connects TRBV20-1 to TRBJ2-5; TRBD2 might be the D (6 bases). Matching the DNA end better, TRBJ2-1 makes the J call doubtful. CDR1 is DFQATT, CDR2 SNEGSKA, per germline (reference sequence). The CDR3 has 12 amino acids. CDR3: CSAAGKFNEQFF. The DNA for the CDR3 is TGCAGTGCTGCGGGGAAGTTCAATGAGCAGTTCTTC.

This clonotype was detected only a few times. Mismatch with germline at one junction end may stem from a read error. The chain carries TRBV5-1 and TRBJ1-4; the match to TRBD1 covers 7 bases. The CDR3 has 15 residues. Germline V gene data show CDR1 as SGHRS and CDR2 as YFSETQ. Here the CDR3 DNA reads TGCGCCAGCAGCGAGGGACAGATTTTTAATGAAAAACCGTTTTTT. As protein: CASSEGQIFNEKPFF.

The chain joins TRBV11-2 to TRBJ2-4, with D possibly being TRBD1 (7 bases). This CDR3 region has 14 residues. Between the trimmed V and J ends, which lost 0 bases and 11 bases, there was a span of 14 bases. CDR1 and CDR2 (germline): SGHAT, FQNNGV. CDR3 coding DNA: TGTGCCAGCAGCTTAGATCTTCAGGGGGAGGTTCAGTACTTC. This sequence encodes CASSLDLQGEVQYF.

In DNA form, the CDR3 reads TGCGCCAGCAGCCTTAGCGGGGAATTCTACAATGAGCAGTTCTTC. It encodes CASSLSGEFYNEQFF. The chain combines TRBV5-1 with TRBJ2-1; 8 positions agree with TRBD2. Per germline, CDR1 SGHRS and CDR2 YFSETQ. Trimming at V came to 4 bases and at J to 3 bases, leaving 6 bases not matched to a gene. CDR3 length: 15 residues.

This clonotype was seen only a few times. This chain links TRBV6-5 with TRBJ2-7, with D hard to call. With 2 bases removed from V and 6 bases from J, the gap between germline ends came to 8 bases. The CDR3 runs to 12 residues. Per germline, CDR1 MNHEY and CDR2 SVGAGI. In DNA form, the CDR3 reads TGTGCCAGCAGTTACGTCGGCAGCGAGCAGTACTTC. Translating it yields CASSYVGSEQYF.

This clonotype has at least ten counts. V and J are TRBV2 and TRBJ2-3; a weak D match, TRBD1 (6 bases). Germline CDR1 reads SNHLY; CDR2 reads FYNNEI. The CDR3 totals 12 residues. Between the trimmed V and J ends, which lost 6 bases and 6 bases, there was a span of 10 bases. The CDR3 DNA is TGTGCCAGCAGCCCAACAGGGGATACGCAGTATTTT. Translation gives CASSPTGDTQYF.

The chain links TRBV7-3 to TRBJ2-5; tentatively, D is TRBD2 (5 bases). V lost 5 bases, J lost 5 bases, and 12 bases lay in between. The CDR3 is made up of 13 amino acids. The germline gives CDR1 SGHTA, CDR2 FQGTGA. The CDR3, as DNA: TGTGCCAGCAGCCGCGGGTCCTCGGAGACCCAGTACTTC. Encoded protein: CASSRGSSETQYF.